This TCR beta chain was sequenced in a study of a mutant IDH1 vaccine in newly diagnosed glioma. Study-wide context: The treated group averaged about 44 years old and was about 60% male, approximately 38% female. Patients were pretreated with radiotherapy, temozolomide, or both, mostly both.

Broader study findings: Seemingly, pseudoprogression had no relation to changes in the top peripheral T cell clonotypes.

Comments on this clone: Antigen: not known.

Sequencing was performed with immunoSEQ multiplex PCR; in TCRdb, only in-frame clones are kept and a portion is missing. This table has approximately 88,000 clones, about four fifths appearing once. Described time point: baseline, week 1 (first vaccination visit). Treatment denoted: pre-vaccination baseline after standard-of-care therapy. The donors had new WHO grade 3 or 4 astrocytomas; these were IDH1-mutant and ATRX-lost. The specimen comprised PBMCs, sampled from a glioma patient treated with radiotherapy, temozolomide or both. This TCR came from a man between 40 and 49 years old with glioma.

The CDR3 is CASSPRTEKIYEQYF. The CDR3 DNA follows: TGCGCCAGCAGCCCCAGGACAGAAAAGATCTACGAGCAGTACTTC. V and J are TRBV5-1 and TRBJ2-7; perhaps TRBD1 as D (6 bases). The CDR3 length is 15 residues. The V and J ends lost 4 bases and 3 bases respectively, with 17 bases between them. Germline V CDR1 and CDR2: SGHRS, YFSETQ. The full variable domain, completed using reference TRBV5-1 and TRBJ2-7, is KAGVTQTPRYLIKTRGQQVTLSCSPISGHRSVSWYQQTPGQGLQFLFEYFSETQRNKGNFPGRFSGRQFSNSRSEMNVSTLELGDSALYLCASSPRTEKIYEQYFGPGTRLTVT.